These 4 T cell receptor beta chains share one sample of origin, sequenced in a study of blood T cell repertoires in COVID-19. Profiled with immunoSEQ multiplex PCR; TCRdb holds only in-frame clones, not every one. This table has around 320,000 clones, approximately 85% appearing once. The sample consisted of peripheral blood. The receptors shown here come from a human donor in a cohort sampled during active COVID-19.

This sequence joins TRBV30 and TRBJ1-2, with a possible D match to TRBD1 (6 bases). The length of the CDR3 is 14 residues. Germline loops: CDR1 GTSNPN, CDR2 SVGIG (reference sequence). V lost 1 base and J lost 2, with 11 bases in between. CDR3 sequence: CAWSAYRENYGYTF. Here the CDR3 DNA reads TGTGCCTGGAGTGCCTACAGGGAAAACTATGGCTACACCTTC.

V and J are TRBV5-1 and TRBJ1-2, with 8 positions matching TRBD1. This CDR3 comprises 15 residues. V shed 4 bases, J shed 3 bases, and the junction held 8 bases outside the gene matches. Germline V gives CDR1 SGHRS, CDR2 YFSETQ. The CDR3 here is CASSASGTGDYGYTF. CDR3 sequence (DNA): TGCGCCAGCAGCGCCTCCGGGACAGGAGACTATGGCTACACCTTC. The full variable domain, its missing parts supplied by reference TRBV5-1 and TRBJ1-2, is KAGVTQTPRYLIKTRGQQVTLSCSPISGHRSVSWYQQTPGQGLQFLFEYFSETQRNKGNFPGRFSGRQFSNSRSEMNVSTLELGDSALYLCASSASGTGDYGYTFGSGTRLTVV.

The rearrangement joins TRBV24-1 to TRBJ2-1; the match to TRBD2 covers 10 bases. The ends lost 3 bases at V and 6 bases at J; junction bases unmatched: 7. CDR1 and CDR2 from the germline V gene are KGHDR and SFDVKD. The CDR3 consists of 16 residues. CDR3 bases: TGTGCCACCAGTGATGTGGTAGCGGGGGGTTTCAATGAGCAGTTCTTC. Its protein product is CATSDVVAGGFNEQFF.

V and J are TRBV21-1 and TRBJ1-3; the table assigns TRBD1, which was not confirmed against the DNA. TRBV21-1 is a known pseudogene. The CDR3 spans 14 residues. CDR3 in amino acids: CASSKPPGGNTIYF. DNA of the CDR3: TGTGCCAGCAGCAAACCACCAGGGGGAAACACCATATATTTT.